The clone carrying this T cell receptor (beta chain) was found a few times. Antigen specificity is unknown. This specimen comes from a study of post-analysis software for immune sequencing data. Germline CDR1 SGHTA, CDR2 FQGNSA. Trimming at V came to 5 bases and at J to 6 bases, leaving 12 bases not matched to a gene. This CDR3 is built from 15 residues. Each TCR beta cDNA library carried unique molecular identifiers. T cells numbering roughly 0.9 to 11 million gave rise to around 500,000 cDNA molecules. MiXCR, run by TCRdb on the PCR reads, gives a single entry per CDR3 protein. The table has 380,000 or so distinct CDR3 sequences, 30% to 45% seen once. General observations from the study: Among 5 or 6 TRBV segments more frequent in patients than controls were TRBV5-6, TRBV5-1 and TRBV20-1.

The specimen sequenced was blood. This TCR derives from a girl aged 5 to 17 with multiple sclerosis. The genes are TRBV7-2 and TRBJ2-7, with 8 bases aligning to TRBD2. The CDR3 here is CASSRGSSGRSEQYF. CDR3 sequence (DNA): TGTGCCAGCAGCCGGGGCTCTAGCGGGCGTAGCGAGCAGTACTTC.